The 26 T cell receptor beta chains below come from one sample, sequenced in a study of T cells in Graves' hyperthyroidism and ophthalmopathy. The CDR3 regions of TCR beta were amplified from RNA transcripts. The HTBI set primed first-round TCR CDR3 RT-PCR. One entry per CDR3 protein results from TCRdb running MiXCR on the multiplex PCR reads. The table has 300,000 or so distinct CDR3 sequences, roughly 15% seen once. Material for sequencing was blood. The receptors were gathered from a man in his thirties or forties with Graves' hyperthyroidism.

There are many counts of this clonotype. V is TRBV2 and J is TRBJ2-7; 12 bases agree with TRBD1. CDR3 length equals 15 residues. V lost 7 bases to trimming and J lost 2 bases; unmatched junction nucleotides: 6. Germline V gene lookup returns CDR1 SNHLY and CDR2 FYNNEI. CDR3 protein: CASKGDRGRPYEQYF. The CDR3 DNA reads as TGTGCCAGCAAAGGGGACAGGGGGCGACCCTACGAGCAGTACTTC.

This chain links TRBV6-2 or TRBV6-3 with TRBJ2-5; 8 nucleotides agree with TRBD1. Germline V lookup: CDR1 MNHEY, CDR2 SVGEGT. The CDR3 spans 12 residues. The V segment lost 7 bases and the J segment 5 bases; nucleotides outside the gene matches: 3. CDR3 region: CASNRQGETQYF. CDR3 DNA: TGTGCCAGCAACCGACAGGGGGAGACCCAGTACTTC.

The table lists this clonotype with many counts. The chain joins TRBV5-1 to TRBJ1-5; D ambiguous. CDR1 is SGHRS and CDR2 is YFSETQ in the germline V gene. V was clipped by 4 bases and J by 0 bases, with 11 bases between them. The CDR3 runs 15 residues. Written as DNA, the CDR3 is TGCGCCAGCAGCCCGGTGGCGGGTAGCAATCAGCCCCAGCATTTT. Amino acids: CASSPVAGSNQPQHF. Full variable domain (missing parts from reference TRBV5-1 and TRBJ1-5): KAGVTQTPRYLIKTRGQQVTLSCSPISGHRSVSWYQQTPGQGLQFLFEYFSETQRNKGNFPGRFSGRQFSNSRSEMNVSTLELGDSALYLCASSPVAGSNQPQHFGDGTRLSIL.

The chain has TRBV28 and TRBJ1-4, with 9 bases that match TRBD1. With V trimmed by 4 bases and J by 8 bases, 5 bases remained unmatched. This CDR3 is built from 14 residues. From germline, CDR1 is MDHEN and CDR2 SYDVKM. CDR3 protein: CASSWGTGLEKLFF. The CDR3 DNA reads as TGTGCCAGCAGTTGGGGGACAGGGTTAGAAAAACTGTTTTTT.

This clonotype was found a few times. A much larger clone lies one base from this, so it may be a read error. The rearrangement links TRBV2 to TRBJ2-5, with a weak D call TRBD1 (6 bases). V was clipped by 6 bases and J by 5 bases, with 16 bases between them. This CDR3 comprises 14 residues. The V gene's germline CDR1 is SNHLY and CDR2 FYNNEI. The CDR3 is CASRAGTRVETQYF. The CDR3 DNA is TGTGCCAGCAGAGCCGGGACAAGGGTGGAGACCCAGTACTTC.

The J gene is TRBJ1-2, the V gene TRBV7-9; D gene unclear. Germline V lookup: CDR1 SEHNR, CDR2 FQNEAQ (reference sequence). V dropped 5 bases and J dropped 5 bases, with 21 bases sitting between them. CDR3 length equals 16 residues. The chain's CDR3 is CASSPEVGIELYGYTF. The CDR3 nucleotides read TGTGCCAGCAGCCCTGAAGTTGGAATAGAGTTATATGGCTACACCTTC.

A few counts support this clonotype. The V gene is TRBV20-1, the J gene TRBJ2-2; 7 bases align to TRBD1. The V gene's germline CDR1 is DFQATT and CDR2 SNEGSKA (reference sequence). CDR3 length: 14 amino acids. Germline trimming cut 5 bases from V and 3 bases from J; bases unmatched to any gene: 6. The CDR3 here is CSASGQVYTGELFF. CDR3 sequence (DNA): TGCAGTGCTTCCGGACAGGTTTACACCGGGGAGCTGTTTTTT.

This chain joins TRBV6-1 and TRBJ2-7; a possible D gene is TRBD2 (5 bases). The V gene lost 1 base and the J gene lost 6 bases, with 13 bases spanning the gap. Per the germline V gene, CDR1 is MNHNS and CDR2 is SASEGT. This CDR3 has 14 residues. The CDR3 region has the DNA TGTGCCAGCAGTGAAGGGCCCCTCGAGGGCGAGCAGTACTTC. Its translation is CASSEGPLEGEQYF.

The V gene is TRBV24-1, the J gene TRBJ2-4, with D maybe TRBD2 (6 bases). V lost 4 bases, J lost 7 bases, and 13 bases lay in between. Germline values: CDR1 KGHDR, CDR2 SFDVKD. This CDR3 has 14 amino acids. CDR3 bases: TGTGCCACCAGTGACCCCGCGGGGCCCAACATTCAGTACTTC. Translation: CATSDPAGPNIQYF.

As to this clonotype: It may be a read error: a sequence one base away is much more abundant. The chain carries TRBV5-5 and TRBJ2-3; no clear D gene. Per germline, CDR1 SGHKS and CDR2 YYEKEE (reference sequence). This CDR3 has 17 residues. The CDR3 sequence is CASSVPSRVGLTDAQYF. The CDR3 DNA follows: TGTGCCAGCAGCGTTCCCAGCCGTGTTGGGCTCACAGATGCGCAGTATTTT.

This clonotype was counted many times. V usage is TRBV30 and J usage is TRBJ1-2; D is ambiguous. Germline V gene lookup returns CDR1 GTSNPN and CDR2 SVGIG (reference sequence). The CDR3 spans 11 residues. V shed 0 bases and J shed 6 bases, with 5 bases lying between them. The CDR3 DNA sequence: TGTGCCTGGAGTGTTGATAATGGCTACACCTTC. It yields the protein CAWSVDNGYTF.

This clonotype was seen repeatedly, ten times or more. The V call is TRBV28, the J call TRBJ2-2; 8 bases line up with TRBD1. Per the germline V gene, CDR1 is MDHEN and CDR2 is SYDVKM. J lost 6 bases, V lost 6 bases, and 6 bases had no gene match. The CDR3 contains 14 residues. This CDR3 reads CASSRTGRPGELFF. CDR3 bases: TGTGCCAGCAGCCGGACAGGGCGCCCCGGGGAGCTGTTTTTT.

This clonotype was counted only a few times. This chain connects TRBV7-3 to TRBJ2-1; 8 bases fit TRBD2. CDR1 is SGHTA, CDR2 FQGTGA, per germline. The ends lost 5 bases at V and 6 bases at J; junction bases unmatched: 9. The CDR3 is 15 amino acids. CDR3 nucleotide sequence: TGTGCCAGCAGCGCCGGGACTAGGAATATCAATGAGCAGTTCTTC. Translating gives CASSAGTRNINEQFF.

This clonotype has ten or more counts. CDR3 residues: CAIKGQGTDEQFF. The DNA for the CDR3 is TGTGCCATCAAAGGACAGGGGACCGATGAGCAGTTCTTC. The rearrangement uses TRBV10-3 and TRBJ2-1, with 9 bases fitting TRBD1. CDR3 size: 13 residues. J was trimmed by 8 bases and V by 7 bases; bases with no gene match: 6. Germline V gives CDR1 ENHRY, CDR2 SYGVKD.

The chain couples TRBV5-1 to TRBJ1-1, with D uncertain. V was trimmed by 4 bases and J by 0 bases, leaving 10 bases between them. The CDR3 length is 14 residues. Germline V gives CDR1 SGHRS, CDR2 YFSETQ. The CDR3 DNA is TGCGCCAGCAGCAAGGATGGGATGAACACTGAAGCTTTCTTT. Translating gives CASSKDGMNTEAFF.

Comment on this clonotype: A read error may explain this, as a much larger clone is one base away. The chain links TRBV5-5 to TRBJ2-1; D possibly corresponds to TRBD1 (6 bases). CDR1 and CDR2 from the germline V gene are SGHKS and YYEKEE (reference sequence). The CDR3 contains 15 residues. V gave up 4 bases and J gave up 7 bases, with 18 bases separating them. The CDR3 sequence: CASSPGTRFTNEQFF. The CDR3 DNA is TGTGCCAGCAGCCCCGGGACAAGGTTTACTAATGAGCAGTTCTTC.

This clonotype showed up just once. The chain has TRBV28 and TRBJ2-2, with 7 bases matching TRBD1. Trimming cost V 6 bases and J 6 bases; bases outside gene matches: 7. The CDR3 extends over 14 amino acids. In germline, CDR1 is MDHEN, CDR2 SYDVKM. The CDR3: CASRRNRGAGELFF. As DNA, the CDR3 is TGTGCCAGCAGGCGAAACAGGGGAGCCGGGGAGCTGTTTTTT.

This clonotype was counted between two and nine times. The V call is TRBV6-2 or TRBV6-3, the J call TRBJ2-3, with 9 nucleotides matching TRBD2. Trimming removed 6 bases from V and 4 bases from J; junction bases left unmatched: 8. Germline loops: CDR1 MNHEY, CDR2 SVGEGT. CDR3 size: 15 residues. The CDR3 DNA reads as TGTGCCAGCAGCGGGACTAGCTGCGGGCCAGATACGCAGTATTTT. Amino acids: CASSGTSCGPDTQYF.

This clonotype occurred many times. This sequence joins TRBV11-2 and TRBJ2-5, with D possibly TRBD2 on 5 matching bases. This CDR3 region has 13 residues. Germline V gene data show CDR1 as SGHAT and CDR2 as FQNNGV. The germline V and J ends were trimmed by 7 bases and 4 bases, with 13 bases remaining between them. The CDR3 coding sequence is TGTGCCAGCACCCTACAACTAGGAGAGACCCAGTACTTC. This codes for CASTLQLGETQYF. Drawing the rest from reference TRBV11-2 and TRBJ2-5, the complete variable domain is EAGVAQSPRYKIIEKRQSVAFWCNPISGHATLYWYQQILGQGPKLLIQFQNNGVVDDSQLPKDRFSAERLKGVDSTLKIQPAKLEDSAVYLCASTLQLGETQYFGPGTRLLVL.

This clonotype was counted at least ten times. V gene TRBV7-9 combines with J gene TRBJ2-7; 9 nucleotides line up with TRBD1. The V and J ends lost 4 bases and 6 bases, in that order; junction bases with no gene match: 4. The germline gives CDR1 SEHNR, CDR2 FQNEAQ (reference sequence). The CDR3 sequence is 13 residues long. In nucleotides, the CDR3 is TGTGCCAGCAGCTCCGGGGACAGGGCCGAGCAGTACTTC. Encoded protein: CASSSGDRAEQYF.

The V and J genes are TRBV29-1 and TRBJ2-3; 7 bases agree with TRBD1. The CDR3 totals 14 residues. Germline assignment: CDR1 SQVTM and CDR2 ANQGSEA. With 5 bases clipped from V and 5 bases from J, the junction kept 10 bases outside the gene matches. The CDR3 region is CSVRTGTVGDTQYF. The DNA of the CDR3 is TGCAGCGTTCGGACCGGGACAGTAGGAGATACGCAGTATTTT.

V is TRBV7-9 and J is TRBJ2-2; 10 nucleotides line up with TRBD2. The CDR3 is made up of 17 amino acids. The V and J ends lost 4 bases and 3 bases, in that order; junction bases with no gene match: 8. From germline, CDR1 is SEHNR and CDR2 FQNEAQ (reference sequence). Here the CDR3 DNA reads TGTGCCAGCAGCTCCCTAGGGACTAGCGACCACACCGGGGAGCTGTTTTTT. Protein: CASSSLGTSDHTGELFF. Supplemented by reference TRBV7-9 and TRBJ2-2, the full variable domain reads DTGVSQNPRHKITKRGQNVTFRCDPISEHNRLYWYRQTLGQGPEFLTYFQNEAQLEKSRLLSDRFSAERPKGSFSTLEIQRTEQGDSAMYLCASSSLGTSDHTGELFFGEGSRLTVL.

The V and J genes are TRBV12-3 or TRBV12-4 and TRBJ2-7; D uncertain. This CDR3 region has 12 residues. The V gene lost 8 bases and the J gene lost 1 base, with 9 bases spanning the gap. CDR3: CASAQASYEQYF. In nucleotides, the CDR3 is TGTGCCAGCGCCCAGGCATCCTACGAGCAGTACTTC.

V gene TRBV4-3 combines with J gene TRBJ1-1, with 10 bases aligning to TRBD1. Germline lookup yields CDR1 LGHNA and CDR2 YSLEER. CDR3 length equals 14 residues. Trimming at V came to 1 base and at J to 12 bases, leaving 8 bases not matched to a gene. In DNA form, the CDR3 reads TGCGCCAGCAGCCAAGGGCGACAGGGGGCGCGAACTTTCTTT. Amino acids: CASSQGRQGARTFF.

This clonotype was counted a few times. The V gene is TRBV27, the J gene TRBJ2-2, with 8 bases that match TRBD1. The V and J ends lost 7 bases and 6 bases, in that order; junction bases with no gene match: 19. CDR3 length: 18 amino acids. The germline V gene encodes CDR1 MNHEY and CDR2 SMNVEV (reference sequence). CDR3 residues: CASTTDDGTGIKSGELFF. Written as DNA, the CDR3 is TGTGCCAGCACGACGGATGACGGGACAGGAATAAAATCCGGGGAGCTGTTTTTT.

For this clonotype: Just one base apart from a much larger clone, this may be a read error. The DNA of the CDR3 is TGTGCCACCAGTGACCCACCGGGACAGGGGGTCAGCATAGATACGCAGTATTTT. It codes for CATSDPPGQGVSIDTQYF. This rearrangement joins TRBV24-1 to TRBJ2-3; 11 nucleotides match TRBD1. This CDR3 contains 18 residues. Germline V gene sequence: CDR1 KGHDR, CDR2 SFDVKD.